This T cell receptor (beta chain) was retrieved from a study of graft-versus-host responses after intestinal transplantation. The wider study: Each patient got anti-thymocyte globulin induction, then tacrolimus and steroids for around three years.

Trimming pared 6 bases from V and 0 bases from J, leaving 12 bases between. Germline assignment: CDR1 SNHLY and CDR2 FYNNEI. The CDR3 loop spans 15 amino acids. TCRdb's table, derived via immunoSEQ multiplex PCR, lists solely in-frame clones and lacks some. The sample records about 110,000 clones, more than 85% being singletons. A word on this clone: The antigen remains unidentified.

This sequence originates from a human donor who was the organ donor for an intestinal transplant. The chain uses TRBV2 and TRBJ2-1, with a possible D match to TRBD2 (6 bases). Sequencing was performed on unstimulated CD8+ T cells sorted from spleen or lymph node cells, taken before transplant. The DNA of the CDR3 is TGTGCCAGCAGGGGATCTAGCGACTCCTACAATGAGCAGTTCTTC. Amino acid sequence: CASRGSSDSYNEQFF.